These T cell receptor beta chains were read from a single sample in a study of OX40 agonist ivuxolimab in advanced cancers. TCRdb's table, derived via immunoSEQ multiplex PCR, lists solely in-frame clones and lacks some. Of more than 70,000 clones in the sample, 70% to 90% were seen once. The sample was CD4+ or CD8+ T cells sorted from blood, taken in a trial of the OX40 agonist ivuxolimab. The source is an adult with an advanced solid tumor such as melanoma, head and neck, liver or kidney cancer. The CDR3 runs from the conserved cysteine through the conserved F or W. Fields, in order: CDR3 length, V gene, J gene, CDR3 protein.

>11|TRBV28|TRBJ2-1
CASRGDSRWFF
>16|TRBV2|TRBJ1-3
CASSEFGGASGNTIYF
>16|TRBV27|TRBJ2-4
CASSFTSGVTKNIQYF
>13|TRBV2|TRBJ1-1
CATDVRGETEAFF
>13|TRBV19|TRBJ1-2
CASSMRTPKGYTF
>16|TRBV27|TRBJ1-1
CASSSPPGRKYTEAFF
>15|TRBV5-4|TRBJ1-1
CASSSHRGQDTEAFF
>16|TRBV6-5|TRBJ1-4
CASSYSPGTGNEKLFF
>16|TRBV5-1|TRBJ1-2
CASSWGASELNYGYTF
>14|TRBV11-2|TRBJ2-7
CASSLDGGFYEQYF
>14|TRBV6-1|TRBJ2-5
CASSDLIPGETQYF
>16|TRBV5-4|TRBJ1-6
CASSGGVSSYNSPLHF
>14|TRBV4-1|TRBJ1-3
CASSSGTSGNTIYF
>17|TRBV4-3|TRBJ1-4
CASSRNRATWGSEKLFF
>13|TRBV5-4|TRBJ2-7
CASSWDIGSEQYF
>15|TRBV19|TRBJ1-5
CASSMSGQLNQPQHF
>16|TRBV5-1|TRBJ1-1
CASSLAGKGSGTEAFF
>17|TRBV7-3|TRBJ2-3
CASSQRAAGGLSDTQYF
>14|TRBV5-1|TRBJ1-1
CASSPDRVSTEAFF
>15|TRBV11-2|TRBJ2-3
CASSLEGLDTDTQYF
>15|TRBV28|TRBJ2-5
CASSPPGTTQETQYF
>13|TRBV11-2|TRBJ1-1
CASSLESVTEAFF
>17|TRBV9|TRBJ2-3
CASSAGTSGGAEDTQYF
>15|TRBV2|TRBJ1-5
CASSEYGAAHQPQHF
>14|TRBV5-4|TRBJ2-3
CASGAGHYTDTQYF
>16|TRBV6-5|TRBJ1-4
CASSLIPGTGEEKLFF
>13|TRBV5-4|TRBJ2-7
CASSPDTTYEQYF
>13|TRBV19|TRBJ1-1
CASSIDRDTEAFF
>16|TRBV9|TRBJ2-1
CASSSQATPLGNEQFF
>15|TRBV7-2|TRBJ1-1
CASSQSVGMGTEAFF
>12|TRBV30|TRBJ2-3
CAGDRDTDTQYF
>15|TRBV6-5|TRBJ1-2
CASSSPGQSNYGYTF
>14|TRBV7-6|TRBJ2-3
CASSLAPPTDTQYF
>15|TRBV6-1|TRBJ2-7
CASSLFGQGVVEQYF
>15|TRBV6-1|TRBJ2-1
CASSAGDRGYNEQFF
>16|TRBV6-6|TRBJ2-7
CASSYGRDSLHHEQYF
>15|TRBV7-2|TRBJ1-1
CASSLAHSGGGEAFF
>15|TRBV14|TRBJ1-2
CASSQAGDGLYGYTF
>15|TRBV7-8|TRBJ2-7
CASSPPGGALGEQYF
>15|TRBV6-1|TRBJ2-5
CASSENQGARETQYF
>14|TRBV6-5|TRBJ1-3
CASFEGFSGNTIYF
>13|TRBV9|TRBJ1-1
CASSVATNTEAFF
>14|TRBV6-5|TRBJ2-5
CASSVLQGAETQYF
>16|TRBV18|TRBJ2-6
CASSPPPGTGANVLTF
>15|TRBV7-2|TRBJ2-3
CASSLGSQGRDTQYF
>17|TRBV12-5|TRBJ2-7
CASGLSGQQIVSYEQYF
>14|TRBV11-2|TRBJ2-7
CASSLGGSRDMRYF
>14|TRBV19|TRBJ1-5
CASSIGQNNQPQHF
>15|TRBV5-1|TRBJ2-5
CASSLARTVQETQYF
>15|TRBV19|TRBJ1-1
CASSGTGGVRTEAFF